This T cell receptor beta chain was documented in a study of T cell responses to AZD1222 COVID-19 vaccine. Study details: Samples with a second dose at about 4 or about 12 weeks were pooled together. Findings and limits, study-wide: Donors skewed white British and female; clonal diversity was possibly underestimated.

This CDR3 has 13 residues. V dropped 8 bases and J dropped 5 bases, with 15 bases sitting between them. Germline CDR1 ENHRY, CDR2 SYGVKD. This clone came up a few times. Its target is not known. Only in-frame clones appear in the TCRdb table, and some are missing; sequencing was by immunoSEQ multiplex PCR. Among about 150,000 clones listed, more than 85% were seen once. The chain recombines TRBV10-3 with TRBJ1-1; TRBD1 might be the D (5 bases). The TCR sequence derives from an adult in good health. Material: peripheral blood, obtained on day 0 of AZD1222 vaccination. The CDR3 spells CAIRGLQGTEAFF. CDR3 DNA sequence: TGTGCCATCCGAGGGCTCCAGGGTACTGAAGCTTTCTTT.